These 18 T cell receptor beta chains were all obtained from the same sample, sequenced in a study of T-cell reconstitution after alpha-beta-depleted transplantation in children. Unique molecular identifiers were incorporated when the TCRbeta library was constructed. Using its own MiXCR run on the PCR reads, TCRdb lists one record per CDR3 protein. Here the sample spans some 250,000 distinct CDR3 sequences, 12% being singletons. The specimen was PBMCs from the stem cell graft donor, collected from the stem cell graft. Receptor source: a human donor who donated a stem cell graft to a child with acute lymphoblastic leukemia.

The sample holds many counts of this clonotype. For the CDR3, the DNA is TGCAGTGCTAAGTTTGGGGTCAGGGCCCTGGCTAATGAAAAACTGTTTTTT. Protein sequence: CSAKFGVRALANEKLFF. The chain combines TRBV20-1 with TRBJ1-4; possibly TRBD1 for D (5 bases). The ends were cut back, 4 bases at V and 3 bases at J, with 21 bases in the middle. Germline V lookup: CDR1 DFQATT, CDR2 SNEGSKA (reference sequence). The CDR3 has 17 residues.

This clonotype was counted ten times or more. Here the CDR3 reads CASSLLGNQPQHF. CDR3 in DNA: TGTGCCAGCAGTTTATTAGGGAATCAGCCCCAGCATTTT. The chain links TRBV12-3 or TRBV12-4 to TRBJ1-5; D ambiguous. The CDR3 covers 13 residues. Trimming took 2 bases from V and 4 from J, leaving 6 bases between them.

This clonotype has ten or more counts. The CDR3 sequence: CATSRPGQNEQFF. CDR3 sequence (DNA): TGTGCCACCAGCAGGCCCGGACAGAATGAGCAGTTCTTC. This chain connects TRBV15 to TRBJ2-1, with D possibly matching TRBD1 (6 bases). Between the trimmed V and J ends, which lost 3 bases and 7 bases, there was a span of 10 bases. The CDR3 contains 13 residues. Germline V lookup: CDR1 LNHNV, CDR2 YYDKDF (reference sequence).

In this sample, this clonotype turned up many times. The gene calls are TRBV20-1 and TRBJ1-5; D perhaps matches TRBD1 (5 bases). V was shortened by 2 bases and J by 2 bases, with 19 bases between the two germline ends. CDR3 length equals 17 residues. The germline gives CDR1 DFQATT, CDR2 SNEGSKA (reference sequence). The CDR3 loop reads CSARPPGMGRGNQPQHF. The CDR3 DNA reads TGCAGTGCTAGACCCCCCGGCATGGGCAGGGGCAATCAGCCCCAGCATTTT.

In its sample, this clonotype was seen many times. V and J are TRBV27 and TRBJ1-1; 7 bases map to TRBD1. Per the germline V gene, CDR1 is MNHEY and CDR2 is SMNVEV (reference sequence). The CDR3 contains 15 residues. Trimming removed 0 bases from V and 1 base from J; junction bases left unmatched: 2. The CDR3: CASSLSAGGNTEAFF. CDR3 nucleotide sequence: TGTGCCAGCAGTTTATCCGCAGGGGGGAACACTGAAGCTTTCTTT.

In its sample, this clonotype was seen many times. V is TRBV2 and J is TRBJ2-2; TRBD2 is a possible D gene (5 bases). Germline V lookup: CDR1 SNHLY, CDR2 FYNNEI. V shed 6 bases and J shed 0 bases, with 14 bases lying between them. The CDR3 contains 16 residues. The CDR3: CASSETSHANTGELFF. The CDR3 DNA sequence: TGTGCCAGCAGCGAAACTAGTCACGCGAACACCGGGGAGCTGTTTTTT. Supplemented by reference TRBV2 and TRBJ2-2, the full variable domain reads EPEVTQTPSHQVTQMGQEVILRCVPISNHLYFYWYRQILGQKVEFLVSFYNNEISEKSEIFDDQFSVERPDGSNFTLKIRSTKLEDSAMYFCASSETSHANTGELFFGEGSRLTVL.

This clonotype showed up just a few times. V is TRBV18 and J is TRBJ2-1; TRBD2 agrees at 12 bases. The germline V gene has CDR1 KGHSH and CDR2 LQKENI. Trimming took 6 bases from V and 4 from J; bases not matched to a gene: 7. The CDR3 is made up of 16 amino acids. This CDR3 reads CASSETSGRPYNEQFF. The CDR3 bases are TGTGCCAGCTCGGAGACTAGCGGGAGACCTTACAATGAGCAGTTCTTC.

This clonotype was picked up many times. This rearrangement joins TRBV13 to TRBJ1-2, with 9 bases matching TRBD1. J gave up 8 bases and V 5 bases, and 9 bases lay outside the gene matches. The CDR3 totals 14 residues. In germline, CDR1 is PRHDT, CDR2 FYEKMQ (reference sequence). The CDR3 is CASSRRDRASGYTF. Here the CDR3 DNA reads TGTGCCAGCAGCCGCAGGGACAGGGCCTCCGGCTACACCTTC. Using reference TRBV13 and TRBJ1-2 for the parts outside the CDR3, the full variable domain is AAGVIQSPRHLIKEKRETATLKCYPIPRHDTVYWYQQGPGQDPQFLISFYEKMQSDKGSIPDRFSAQQFSDYHSELNMSSLELGDSALYFCASSRRDRASGYTFGSGTRLTVV.

CDR3 DNA sequence: TGTACCATCTGCCTTACAGGGGATGGGGCCAACGTCCTGACTTTC. Amino acids: CTICLTGDGANVLTF. This chain links TRBV2 with TRBJ2-6; TRBD1 agrees at 7 bases. The V gene's germline CDR1 is SNHLY and CDR2 FYNNEI. This CDR3 region has 15 residues. Variable domain in full (rest from reference TRBV2 and TRBJ2-6): EPEVTQTPSHQVTQMGQEVILRCVPISNHLYFYWYRQILGQKVEFLVSFYNNEISEKSEIFDDQFSVERPDGSNFTLKIRSTKLEDSAMYFCTICLTGDGANVLTFGAGSRLTVL.

This clonotype was recorded many times. This chain uses TRBV20-1 with TRBJ2-5, with 7 bases matching TRBD1. The CDR3 has 13 residues. The trim removed 6 bases at V and 5 bases at J, leaving 9 bases unmatched. Germline V gene sequence: CDR1 DFQATT, CDR2 SNEGSKA (reference sequence). In DNA form, the CDR3 reads TGCAGTGCGAGTCCAGGGGGTGGGGAGACCCAGTACTTC. Its translation is CSASPGGGETQYF.

This clonotype was seen repeatedly, ten times or more. The gene calls are TRBV19 and TRBJ2-1; 8 bases align to TRBD2. Trimming cost V 7 bases and J 5 bases; bases outside gene matches: 4. The CDR3 covers 13 residues. Germline V gives CDR1 LNHDA, CDR2 SQIVND (reference sequence). The CDR3 DNA sequence: TGTGCCAGTACGGGACTAGGGCACAATGAGCAGTTCTTC. This codes for CASTGLGHNEQFF.

This clonotype was counted ten times or more. The V gene is TRBV28, the J gene TRBJ1-5; no clear D. The V end lost 3 bases, the J end lost 6 bases, and 9 bases lay between the germline ends. The CDR3 runs 13 residues. From germline, CDR1 is MDHEN and CDR2 SYDVKM. Here the CDR3 reads CASSFRGSQPQHF. In nucleotides, the CDR3 is TGTGCCAGCAGTTTCCGCGGAAGTCAGCCCCAGCATTTT.

This clonotype came up many times. V usage is TRBV24-1 and J usage is TRBJ2-3; D not certain. The CDR3 covers 14 residues. Germline CDR1 reads KGHDR; CDR2 reads SFDVKD. Trimming left V 3 bases short and J 2 bases short, with 8 bases between. CDR3 bases: TGTGCCACCAGTGATAGGCAGCACACAGATACGCAGTATTTT. Its protein product is CATSDRQHTDTQYF.

This clonotype was recorded at least ten times. This chain links TRBV29-1 with TRBJ2-5; D is undetermined. Germline-derived CDR1 and CDR2 are SQVTM and ANQGSEA. Trimming stripped 8 bases from V and 5 bases from J, with 18 bases between. This CDR3 has 13 residues. The CDR3 is CSLRLGILETQYF. DNA for the CDR3: TGCAGCCTCAGGTTAGGCATCTTGGAGACCCAGTACTTC.

CDR3 nucleotides: TGTGCCAGCAGTGGGGGACAGTTGGGTGAGCAGTTCTTC. Protein product: CASSGGQLGEQFF. The chain links TRBV12-3 or TRBV12-4 to TRBJ2-1; 7 nucleotides line up with TRBD1. The CDR3 totals 13 residues. The V gene end was trimmed by 5 bases and the J gene end by 9 bases; junction bases not matched to a gene: 7.

This clonotype was recorded at least ten times. This chain joins TRBV7-9 and TRBJ2-1; D is undetermined. V was pared by 5 bases and J by 4 bases, with 15 bases between. The germline gives CDR1 SEHNR, CDR2 FQNEAQ (reference sequence). This CDR3 contains 15 residues. The CDR3 protein is CASSGIEANYNEQFF. CDR3 nucleotides: TGTGCCAGCAGCGGAATCGAAGCTAATTACAATGAGCAGTTCTTC.

This clonotype appeared many times. This chain joins TRBV7-2 and TRBJ2-3; the match to TRBD2 covers 15 bases. The CDR3 consists of 16 residues. Germline trimming cut 5 bases from V and 5 bases from J; bases unmatched to any gene: 5. CDR1 and CDR2 (germline): SGHTA, FQGNSA. The CDR3 DNA is TGTGCCAGCAGCCAAGGGACTAGCGGGGGGCGAGATACGCAGTATTTT. Translating it yields CASSQGTSGGRDTQYF.

The table lists this clonotype with many counts. This sequence joins TRBV7-6 and TRBJ2-7; 11 bases are a match to TRBD2. The CDR3 runs 16 residues. V lost 1 base to trimming and J lost 5 bases; unmatched junction nucleotides: 7. Germline-derived CDR1 and CDR2 are SGHVS and FNYEAQ. The CDR3: CASSLGPLAGGNEQYF. The CDR3, as DNA: TGTGCCAGCAGCTTAGGGCCGTTAGCGGGAGGGAACGAGCAGTACTTC.